What follows are 18 T cell receptor beta chains derived from one specimen sequenced in a study of breast tumors, draining lymph nodes, adjacent tissues. TCRdb reanalysed the multiplex PCR reads using MiXCR and keeps one entry per CDR3 protein. The repertoire holds 85,000 to 130,000 distinct CDR3 sequences, with less than 25% as singletons. Samples came from axillary lymph nodes draining the breast cancer. Sequenced material: axillary lymph node tissue. The receptors were gathered from a female donor with breast cancer. Some clones in this sample may be carry-over from other donors' samples.

The rearrangement links TRBV20-1 to TRBJ1-1; D is ambiguous. V was trimmed by 5 bases and J by 5 bases, leaving 12 bases between them. The germline V gene encodes CDR1 DFQATT and CDR2 SNEGSKA (reference sequence). The CDR3 is made up of 12 amino acids. The CDR3 sequence: CSAYLQRTEAFF. Here the CDR3 DNA reads TGCAGTGCTTACCTTCAGAGGACTGAAGCTTTCTTT.

This clonotype was seen repeatedly, ten times or more. The CDR3: CSAGRPSTVRTDTQYF. The CDR3 DNA reads TGCAGTGCTGGGAGGCCCTCGACAGTCCGCACAGATACGCAGTATTTT. This rearrangement joins TRBV20-1 to TRBJ2-3; weak D call: TRBD2 (6 bases). Germline values: CDR1 DFQATT, CDR2 SNEGSKA (reference sequence). The length of the CDR3 is 16 residues. V shed 5 bases and J shed 1 base, with 19 bases lying between them.

In its sample, this clonotype was seen many times. The rearrangement uses TRBV4-1 and TRBJ2-5; D tentatively fits TRBD1 or TRBD2 (5 bases each). Germline V lookup: CDR1 MGHRA, CDR2 YSYEKL. Trimming removed 0 bases at V and 12 bases at J, with 11 bases between. The CDR3 loop spans 12 amino acids. The CDR3 DNA reads TGCGCCAGCAGCCAAGATGGGGAGACAGAGTACTTC. It yields the protein CASSQDGETEYF.

This clonotype occurred many times. In DNA, the CDR3 is TGTGCCAGCAGCTTAGATCGGAGGACCATCGAGCAGTACTTC. Protein: CASSLDRRTIEQYF. This chain joins TRBV11-2 and TRBJ2-7, with a tentative D call TRBD2 (5 bases). Germline V gene data show CDR1 as SGHAT and CDR2 as FQNNGV. Trimming pared 0 bases from V and 6 bases from J, leaving 12 bases between. The CDR3 extends over 14 amino acids.

This clonotype has a count of ten or more. V and J are TRBV20-1 and TRBJ2-3; TRBD2 is a possible D gene (5 bases). Deletions cut 6 bases from V and 6 bases from J, with 19 bases between. The CDR3 has 14 residues. The germline CDR1 and CDR2 sequences are DFQATT and SNEGSKA (reference sequence). As DNA, the CDR3 is TGCAGTGCGAAGGACTCCCCGCTCACGGATACGCAGTATTTT. This encodes CSAKDSPLTDTQYF.

This clonotype was seen at least ten times. The J gene is TRBJ1-6, the V gene TRBV5-1; D gene ambiguous. V was pared by 0 bases and J by 11 bases, with 15 bases between. Germline V gene sequence: CDR1 SGHRS, CDR2 YFSETQ. The CDR3 is 15 amino acids. The CDR3 nucleotides read TGCGCCAGCAGCTTGGCCTCTGCGGGGTCCCCACCCCTCCACTTT. Translated, it gives CASSLASAGSPPLHF.

This clonotype was seen at least ten times. V is TRBV6-5 and J is TRBJ2-7; perhaps TRBD2 as D (6 bases). The CDR3 extends over 18 amino acids. The germline gives CDR1 MNHEY, CDR2 SVGAGI. The germline V and J ends were trimmed by 3 bases and 3 bases, with 24 bases remaining between them. The CDR3 protein is CASSYTLGGATDFYEQYF. In DNA form, the CDR3 reads TGTGCCAGCAGTTATACGCTTGGCGGGGCGACAGATTTCTACGAGCAGTACTTC.

Many counts were recorded for this clonotype. J is TRBJ2-7 and V is TRBV5-4; possibly TRBD1 or TRBD2 for D (5 bases each). This CDR3 is 15 amino acids long. V was pared by 4 bases and J by 0 bases, with 14 bases between. Germline lookup yields CDR1 SGHNT and CDR2 YYREEE (reference sequence). CDR3 protein: CASSPNGGSSYEQYF. The CDR3 DNA reads TGTGCCAGCAGCCCGAATGGGGGTAGCTCCTACGAGCAGTACTTC.

This clonotype has a count of ten or more. V is TRBV6-5 and J is TRBJ2-2; TRBD1 aligns across 10 bases. CDR3 size: 16 residues. Germline V CDR1 and CDR2: MNHEY, SVGAGI. Unmatched junction bases numbered 6, after V lost 2 bases and J lost 6 bases. The chain's CDR3 is CASSYRTGGSAGELFF. DNA for the CDR3: TGTGCCAGCAGTTACAGGACAGGGGGTAGTGCCGGGGAGCTGTTTTTT.

This clonotype was counted ten times or more. The chain employs TRBV28 and TRBJ1-2; D not resolved. CDR1 is MDHEN, CDR2 SYDVKM, per germline. V lost 6 bases and J 7 bases, leaving 6 bases between the germline ends. There are 10 residues in the CDR3. DNA of the CDR3: TGTGCCAGCAGCTCCGGTGGCTACACCTTC. This sequence encodes CASSSGGYTF.

The rearrangement joins TRBV5-6 to TRBJ2-6; D perhaps matches TRBD1 (6 bases). Germline V gene data show CDR1 as SGHDT and CDR2 as YYEEEE. The CDR3 is 15 residues long. The V and J ends lost 5 bases and 3 bases respectively, with 12 bases between them. CDR3 protein: CASRNTGFGANVLTF. CDR3 sequence (DNA): TGTGCCAGCAGAAATACAGGGTTTGGGGCCAACGTCCTGACTTTC.

This clonotype was picked up many times. The chain carries TRBV19 and TRBJ2-7; D may be TRBD1 (6 bases). Germline values: CDR1 LNHDA, CDR2 SQIVND (reference sequence). The CDR3 length is 13 residues. V lost 4 bases and J 9 bases, leaving 16 bases between the germline ends. The CDR3 DNA reads TGTGCCAGTAGTAAGGCCAGGGGTGTTGGGCAGTACTTC. Translation gives CASSKARGVGQYF.

In this sample, this clonotype turned up many times. The chain employs TRBV27 and TRBJ2-3; TRBD2 is a possible D gene (5 bases). Trimming cost V 6 bases and J 3 bases, with 7 bases left between them. The CDR3 sequence is 12 residues long. Germline V CDR1 and CDR2: MNHEY, SMNVEV (reference sequence). CDR3 sequence: CASRDLTDTQYF. CDR3 bases: TGTGCCAGCAGGGACTTAACAGATACGCAGTATTTT.

This clonotype was found many times. The chain couples TRBV5-4 to TRBJ1-2; 9 bases match TRBD1. The CDR3 totals 13 residues. The V and J ends lost 3 bases and 7 bases, in that order; junction bases with no gene match: 4. Germline lookup yields CDR1 SGHNT and CDR2 YYREEE (reference sequence). The CDR3 DNA reads as TGTGCCAGCAGCTCGCCGACAGGGGGTGGCTACACCTTC. Residues: CASSSPTGGGYTF. The full variable domain, with the rest looked up from reference TRBV5-4 and TRBJ1-2, is ETGVTQSPTHLIKTRGQQVTLRCSSQSGHNTVSWYQQALGQGPQFIFQYYREEENGRGNFPPRFSGLQFPNYSSELNVNALELDDSALYLCASSSPTGGGYTFGSGTRLTVV.

The sample holds many counts of this clonotype. The V call is TRBV11-2, the J call TRBJ2-1; D remains unclear. Germline V gives CDR1 SGHAT, CDR2 FQNNGV. This CDR3 has 13 amino acids. The V and J ends lost 0 bases and 9 bases respectively, with 9 bases between them. CDR3 in DNA: TGTGCCAGCAGCTTAGAAAGTGCAGCTGAGCAGTTCTTC. Translated, it gives CASSLESAAEQFF. Full variable domain (outside the CDR3, taken from reference TRBV11-2 and TRBJ2-1): EAGVAQSPRYKIIEKRQSVAFWCNPISGHATLYWYQQILGQGPKLLIQFQNNGVVDDSQLPKDRFSAERLKGVDSTLKIQPAKLEDSAVYLCASSLESAAEQFFGPGTRLTVL.

About this clonotype itself: A much larger clone differs from this one at a single base, so this may be a read error. The rearrangement uses TRBV6-6 and TRBJ2-2; a weak D match, TRBD2 (5 bases). The length of the CDR3 is 13 residues. Germline CDR1 is MNHNY and CDR2 is SVGAGI (reference sequence). For the CDR3, the DNA is TGTGCCAGCAGTCCGGACCCACTCGGGGAGCTGTATTTT. Amino acid sequence: CASSPDPLGELYF.

Many counts were recorded for this clonotype. The J gene is TRBJ2-5, the V gene TRBV20-1; D possibly corresponds to TRBD1 (6 bases). CDR1 and CDR2 from the germline V gene are DFQATT and SNEGSKA (reference sequence). The length of the CDR3 is 14 residues. The ends were cut back, 2 bases at V and 2 bases at J, with 12 bases in the middle. The CDR3 loop is CSARIPTGQETQYF. In DNA, the CDR3 is TGCAGTGCTAGAATACCTACAGGGCAAGAGACCCAGTACTTC.

This clonotype was found once. This chain's CDR3 is CASSQYGGSSGNTIYF. CDR3 in DNA: TGTGCCAGCTCACAATACGGCGGAAGCTCTGGAAACACCATATATTTT. The J gene is TRBJ1-3, the V gene TRBV18, with D unresolved. The CDR3 runs to 16 residues. V lost 4 bases and J 0 bases, leaving 13 bases between the germline ends. From germline, CDR1 is KGHSH and CDR2 LQKENI.